This is a list of T cell receptor beta chains from one sample in a study of human T cells and chemical hapten exposure. TCRdb reprocessed the RACE reads with MiXCR, giving one entry per CDR3 protein. The sample lists some 53,000 distinct CDR3 sequences, about 11% seen once, with approximately 1.8% in the top ten. Sequencing was performed on whole blood, taken in connection with sensitization to the hapten diphenylcyclopropenone (DPC). The receptors originated from a woman aged 40 to 49 with alopecia areata. Some clones in this sample may be carry-over from other donors' samples. The CDR3 runs from the conserved cysteine through the conserved F or W. Not all rows give a size; the values are once, few, many and, for expanded clones, a class.

abundance | v_gene | CDR3aa
- | TRBV20-1 | CSARVYRVAGVGTQYF
- | TRBV28 | CASSSGRNEQFF
few | TRBV14 | CASSQATGGPVQNIQYF
few | TRBV28 | CASRLAGAQYF
few | TRBV30 | CAWSVLGNQPQHF
many | TRBV3-1 | CASSQGLAGAYEQYF
few | TRBV3-1 | CASSQVLAGASDTQYF
- | TRBV6-5 | CASSYSWDRDQPQHF
many | TRBV7-7 | CASSFTEQETQYF
- | TRBV4-3 | CASSQGNGRRDTQYF
few | TRBV6-2/TRBV6-3 | CASSYSLGGETQYF
- | TRBV12-3/TRBV12-4 | CASSPGQGEGEPQHF
- | TRBV3-1 | CASTEGVSGNTIYF
- | TRBV20-1 | CSARYGAMNTEAFF
few | TRBV6-6 | CASSYSRKKETQYF
- | TRBV20-1 | CSARRGGSHTQYF
many | TRBV7-9 | CASSYSGGRYEQYF
many | TRBV18 | CASSPPGQGANQPQHF
medium-sized | TRBV12-3/TRBV12-4 | CASSRKAGFQETQYF
- | TRBV7-9 | CATTQGFSANVLTF
many | TRBV7-6 | CASSLERSNTGELFF
few | TRBV7-2 | CASSLGGGNGNTEAFF
- | TRBV3-1 | CASSPSYTGTGGIRSGNTIYF
few | TRBV10-3 | CAISESQAGGITDTQYF
many | TRBV3-1 | CASSRLGPGTNGYTF
- | TRBV18 | CASSPWGQLNSGANVLTF
many | TRBV2 | CASSEIRNQPQHF
many | TRBV20-1 | CSGKGPTNNEQFF
many | TRBV6-2/TRBV6-3 | CASGQGAVSFF
few | TRBV9 | CASDYGGVEGDTQYF
few | TRBV5-1 | CASSALPGQGGDTQYF